These T cell receptor beta chains were read from a single sample in a study of cytomegalovirus exposure and HLA in healthy donors. Measured with immunoSEQ multiplex PCR; TCRdb has only the in-frame clones, and not every one. The table includes about 110,000 clones, around 76% detected once. Specimen: PBMCs. All receptors come from a man younger than 45 in good health and CMV-seropositive. Each CDR3 is given with its conserved first and last residue.

j_gene: TRBJ2-3
v_gene: TRBV11-1
CDR3aa: CASSLDAVGPDTQYF

j_gene: TRBJ2-1
v_gene: TRBV10-1
CDR3aa: CASSDSRGGNEQFF

j_gene: TRBJ2-7
v_gene: TRBV6-5
CDR3aa: CASSYSPTGLEQYF

j_gene: TRBJ1-2
v_gene: TRBV5-5
CDR3aa: CASSTDSLYGYTF

j_gene: TRBJ2-7
v_gene: TRBV10-3
CDR3aa: CAISEAGGTGSYEQYF

j_gene: TRBJ1-4
v_gene: TRBV28
CDR3aa: CASSLLGARTNEKLFF

j_gene: TRBJ2-1
v_gene: TRBV11-1
CDR3aa: CASSPRLAGGPSEQFF

j_gene: TRBJ1-5
v_gene: TRBV5-5
CDR3aa: CASSFSGQSNQPQHF

j_gene: TRBJ2-3
v_gene: TRBV18
CDR3aa: CASSPGASPRRDPDTQYF

j_gene: TRBJ1-1
v_gene: TRBV7-9
CDR3aa: CASSFTGDTEAFF

j_gene: TRBJ1-2
v_gene: TRBV7-2
CDR3aa: CASSLGQPTNYGYTF

j_gene: TRBJ2-5
v_gene: TRBV4-1
CDR3aa: CASSQPWDREETQYF

j_gene: TRBJ2-5
v_gene: TRBV4-2
CDR3aa: CASSPGQGGETQYF

j_gene: TRBJ1-6
v_gene: TRBV6-6
CDR3aa: CASSDRDTDSPLHF

j_gene: TRBJ2-7
v_gene: TRBV2
CDR3aa: CASRDRVRGQYF

j_gene: TRBJ1-1
v_gene: TRBV19
CDR3aa: CASSMILFGQGGRNIEAFF

j_gene: TRBJ2-3
v_gene: TRBV19
CDR3aa: CARTPTDTQYF

j_gene: TRBJ2-5
v_gene: TRBV19
CDR3aa: CASSHGQAIWSKETQYF

j_gene: TRBJ1-1
v_gene: TRBV2
CDR3aa: CASSEATVNTEAFF

j_gene: TRBJ1-2
v_gene: TRBV27
CDR3aa: CASSLRGGYGYTF

j_gene: TRBJ1-2
v_gene: TRBV27
CDR3aa: CASSIPTGGRLNYGYTF

j_gene: TRBJ2-6
v_gene: TRBV7-8
CDR3aa: CASSPQGAGANVLTF

j_gene: TRBJ2-5
v_gene: TRBV18
CDR3aa: CASSPRTDQETQYF

j_gene: TRBJ1-2
v_gene: TRBV7-2
CDR3aa: CASSSLVGQDYGYTF

j_gene: TRBJ1-5
v_gene: TRBV4-3
CDR3aa: CASSQDRWYNQPQHF

j_gene: TRBJ1-1
v_gene: TRBV11-2
CDR3aa: CASSPYTEAFF

j_gene: TRBJ2-5
v_gene: TRBV7-9
CDR3aa: CASSSRQGPLQETQYF

j_gene: TRBJ1-2
v_gene: TRBV19
CDR3aa: CASIQSGTNYGYTF

j_gene: TRBJ2-7
v_gene: TRBV27
CDR3aa: CASSPAGKHEQYF

j_gene: TRBJ1-5
v_gene: TRBV7-9
CDR3aa: CASSLGGIYQPQHF

j_gene: TRBJ1-1
v_gene: TRBV2
CDR3aa: CASRQGTEAFF

j_gene: TRBJ2-4
v_gene: TRBV11-2
CDR3aa: CASSFIPGQGNIQYF

j_gene: TRBJ2-5
v_gene: TRBV2
CDR3aa: CASRRLPQGRQETQYF

j_gene: TRBJ1-1
v_gene: TRBV6-5
CDR3aa: CASTRRGRTEAFF

j_gene: TRBJ1-1
v_gene: TRBV18
CDR3aa: CASSPPRTGVTEAFF

j_gene: TRBJ2-5
v_gene: TRBV5-1
CDR3aa: CASRAGGYPQETQYF

j_gene: TRBJ2-5
v_gene: TRBV7-7
CDR3aa: CASSRAGGSQETQYF

j_gene: TRBJ1-4
v_gene: TRBV15
CDR3aa: CATSTTENEKLFF

j_gene: TRBJ1-6
v_gene: TRBV7-8
CDR3aa: CASSLAAGGLYNSPLHF

j_gene: TRBJ2-7
v_gene: TRBV7-2
CDR3aa: CASSLGRGLSYEQYF

j_gene: TRBJ2-7
v_gene: TRBV14
CDR3aa: CASSLRTSGPREQYF

j_gene: TRBJ2-1
v_gene: TRBV5-4
CDR3aa: CASSSGGGAVNEQFF

j_gene: TRBJ2-1
v_gene: TRBV5-6
CDR3aa: CASSLAGRGMSNEQFF

j_gene: TRBJ1-2
v_gene: TRBV7-2
CDR3aa: CASSPYTGVGDGYTF

j_gene: TRBJ2-3
v_gene: TRBV30
CDR3aa: CAWSVDGRTDTQYF

j_gene: TRBJ2-1
v_gene: TRBV14
CDR3aa: CASSQDRLTYNEQFF

j_gene: TRBJ1-4
v_gene: TRBV4-1
CDR3aa: CASSPGPDRGLANEKLFF

j_gene: TRBJ1-3
v_gene: TRBV4-3
CDR3aa: CASSQGAGKDPGNTIYF

j_gene: TRBJ1-1
v_gene: TRBV9
CDR3aa: CASSAGLPGGLNTEAFF